Following are 27 T cell receptor beta chains from one sample sequenced in a study of T cell responses to AZD1222 COVID-19 vaccine. Only in-frame clones appear in the TCRdb table, and some are missing; sequencing was by immunoSEQ multiplex PCR. The sample holds around 150,000 clones, 80% to 95% seen once. This specimen was peripheral blood, taken 28 days after the second AZD1222 dose. These receptors were collected from an adult who received the AZD1222 COVID-19 vaccine.

J is TRBJ1-6 and V is TRBV4-3, with D possibly TRBD1 on 5 matching bases. The V end lost 1 base, the J end lost 9 bases, and 10 bases lay between the germline ends. This CDR3 region has 14 residues. The V gene's germline CDR1 is LGHNA and CDR2 YSLEER. The CDR3, as DNA: TGCGCCAGCAGCCAAGCACTCAGGGTTTCACCCCTCCACTTT. Protein: CASSQALRVSPLHF.

This clone was counted between two and nine times. The J gene is TRBJ1-5, the V gene TRBV3-1 (or the pseudogene TRBV3-2), with a weak D call TRBD1 (6 bases). Trimming stripped 8 bases from V and 4 bases from J, with 12 bases between. Germline V gene sequence: CDR1 LGHDT, CDR2 YNNKEL (reference sequence). The CDR3 spans 13 residues. CDR3 in amino acids: CASSGGRNQPQHF. DNA for the CDR3: TGTGCCAGCTCCGGGGGCCGGAATCAGCCCCAGCATTTT.

The V and J genes are TRBV30 and TRBJ1-6; D possibly corresponds to TRBD1 (5 bases). Germline assignment: CDR1 GTSNPN and CDR2 SVGIG (reference sequence). The V and J ends lost 4 bases and 0 bases respectively, with 16 bases between them. The CDR3 contains 17 residues. For the CDR3, the DNA is TGTGCCTGGACGGGACCTGAAAGCAGCTCCTATAATTCACCCCTCCACTTT. Protein sequence: CAWTGPESSSYNSPLHF.

The V and J genes are TRBV6-5 and TRBJ1-4, with D hard to call. Germline CDR1 is MNHEY and CDR2 is SVGAGI. This CDR3 region has 11 residues. The germline V and J ends were trimmed by 6 bases and 8 bases, with 7 bases remaining between them. CDR3 region: CASRWMEKLFF. CDR3 coding DNA: TGTGCCAGCAGGTGGATGGAAAAACTGTTTTTT.

The table lists this clone with a few counts. This sample includes further DNA sequences coding for the same CDR3. The chain recombines TRBV19 with TRBJ2-3, with 9 nucleotides matching TRBD2. The J segment lost 5 bases and the V segment lost 7 bases, leaving 13 bases of the junction unmatched. This CDR3 contains 16 residues. Germline V CDR1 and CDR2: LNHDA, SQIVND (reference sequence). The CDR3 DNA sequence: TGTGCCAGTACCCTAGGGGGCGGGGGGGCCGAAGATACGCAGTATTTT. It is translated as CASTLGGGGAEDTQYF.

The chain uses TRBV7-8 and TRBJ1-5; 7 positions agree with TRBD1. The CDR3 extends over 15 amino acids. CDR1 SGHVS and CDR2 FQNEAQ come from the germline V gene. Trimming cost V 4 bases and J 0 bases; bases outside gene matches: 3. CDR3 sequence: CASSWGTDSNQPQHF. The CDR3 DNA reads TGTGCCAGCAGCTGGGGGACAGATAGCAATCAGCCCCAGCATTTT.

The rearrangement links TRBV11-1 to TRBJ1-2; D remains ambiguous. CDR1 is SGHAT, CDR2 FQDESV, per germline (reference sequence). V lost 0 bases to trimming and J lost 8 bases, with 16 bases between them. The CDR3 has 15 amino acids. CDR3 DNA: TGTGCCAGCAGCTTAGCTTCGTGGCAGCCTGGAGGCTACACCTTC. Amino acids: CASSLASWQPGGYTF.

This sequence joins TRBV7-9 and TRBJ1-1; 7 nucleotides line up with TRBD1. CDR3 length: 13 amino acids. V shed 4 bases and J 5 bases; nucleotides not matched to a gene: 4. Germline CDR1 is SEHNR and CDR2 is FQNEAQ (reference sequence). CDR3 nucleotide sequence: TGTGCCAGCAGCTATACAGGGGAAACTGAAGCTTTCTTT. Translation: CASSYTGETEAFF. Using reference TRBV7-9 and TRBJ1-1 for the parts outside the CDR3, the full variable domain is DTGVSQNPRHKITKRGQNVTFRCDPISEHNRLYWYRQTLGQGPEFLTYFQNEAQLEKSRLLSDRFSAERPKGSFSTLEIQRTEQGDSAMYLCASSYTGETEAFFGQGTRLTVV.

About this clone itself: Other DNA sequences within the sample encode an identical CDR3. The CDR3 spells CAWSVGGNQPQHF. CDR3 coding DNA: TGTGCCTGGAGTGTAGGGGGCAATCAGCCCCAGCATTTT. The genes are TRBV30 and TRBJ1-5, with D possibly TRBD1 on 5 matching bases. V was pared by 0 bases and J by 2 bases, with 5 bases between. Germline lookup yields CDR1 GTSNPN and CDR2 SVGIG (reference sequence). The CDR3 spans 13 residues.

V gene TRBV20-1 combines with J gene TRBJ2-5; 8 nucleotides agree with TRBD2. V dropped 4 bases and J dropped 2; count of bases not matched to a gene: 6. The germline CDR1 and CDR2 sequences are DFQATT and SNEGSKA (reference sequence). The CDR3 sequence is 14 residues long. For the CDR3, the DNA is TGCAGTGCTATTGACGGGGGGGGTCAAGAGACCCAGTACTTC. Translated, it gives CSAIDGGGQETQYF.

The chain joins TRBV6-2 or TRBV6-3 to TRBJ1-2; D unresolved. The CDR3 totals 17 residues. Germline V lookup: CDR1 MNHEY, CDR2 SVGEGT. Deletions cut 0 bases from V and 5 bases from J, with 19 bases between. CDR3 in amino acids: CASSYSIKRADLYGYTF. DNA for the CDR3: TGTGCCAGCAGTTACTCGATAAAGAGGGCCGACTTGTATGGCTACACCTTC.

This chain joins TRBV9 and TRBJ1-1, with D perhaps TRBD1 (5 bases). Trimming removed 0 bases at V and 7 bases at J, with 13 bases between. This CDR3 spans 14 amino acids. The V gene's germline CDR1 is SGDLS and CDR2 YYNGEE. The CDR3 here is CASSVVMTASEAFF. In DNA, the CDR3 is TGTGCCAGCAGCGTAGTTATGACAGCTAGTGAAGCTTTCTTT.

In DNA, the CDR3 is TGTGCCAGTAGTCTCTGGGCACGTAGCAATCAGCCCCAGCATTTT. Its protein is CASSLWARSNQPQHF. The chain couples TRBV19 to TRBJ1-5, with unresolved D. The CDR3 has 15 amino acids. In germline, CDR1 is LNHDA, CDR2 SQIVND (reference sequence). Trimming cost V 5 bases and J 0 bases, with 11 bases left between them.

The chain joins TRBV7-2 to TRBJ2-3; D not resolved. The V gene lost 1 base and the J gene lost 5 bases, with 10 bases spanning the gap. The CDR3 loop spans 14 amino acids. Germline V gene data show CDR1 as SGHTA and CDR2 as FQGNSA. Here the CDR3 DNA reads TGTGCCAGCAGCTTAGGATTAGAATTAGATACGCAGTATTTT. It is translated as CASSLGLELDTQYF. The full variable domain, rest sourced from reference TRBV7-2 and TRBJ2-3, is GAGVSQSPSNKVTEKGKDVELRCDPISGHTALYWYRQSLGQGLEFLIYFQGNSAPDKSGLPSDRFSAERTGGSVSTLTIQRTQQEDSAVYLCASSLGLELDTQYFGPGTRLTVL.

The V call is TRBV18, the J call TRBJ2-2; 14 bases are a match to TRBD2. This CDR3 contains 19 residues. V was clipped by 3 bases and J by 6 bases; unmatched bases: 12. Germline-derived CDR1 and CDR2 are KGHSH and LQKENI. The CDR3 nucleotides read TGTGCCAGCTCACCTCTTCGTGCCGGGACTAGCGGGGGTGCCGGGGAGCTGTTTTTT. It yields the protein CASSPLRAGTSGGAGELFF.

This chain connects TRBV6-1 to TRBJ1-4; a possible D gene is TRBD1 (5 bases). Germline CDR1 is MNHNS and CDR2 is SASEGT. V gave up 3 bases and J gave up 4 bases, with 21 bases separating them. This CDR3 spans 18 amino acids. CDR3 DNA sequence: TGTGCCAGCAGTGACCACCTCGGAAGACAGAAAGATAATGAAAAACTGTTTTTT. Amino acids: CASSDHLGRQKDNEKLFF.

The chain recombines TRBV4-1 with TRBJ2-5; the match to TRBD1 covers 8 bases. Germline CDR1 reads MGHRA; CDR2 reads YSYEKL. V trimming: 1 base; J trimming: 5 bases; junction bases outside the gene matches: 6. This CDR3 region has 15 residues. The CDR3 region is CASSQAGGAGETQYF. In DNA, the CDR3 is TGCGCCAGCAGCCAAGCAGGGGGCGCGGGGGAGACCCAGTACTTC.

This clone was recorded a few times. The chain links TRBV7-9 to TRBJ2-7, with 9 positions matching TRBD1. This CDR3 region has 15 residues. The ends lost 3 bases at V and 3 bases at J; junction bases unmatched: 6. From germline, CDR1 is SEHNR and CDR2 FQNEAQ (reference sequence). The CDR3 nucleotides are TGTGCCAGCAGCTTTACAGGGGGCAAGTTCTACGAGCAGTACTTC. Protein sequence: CASSFTGGKFYEQYF. The entire variable domain, with the rest obtained from reference TRBV7-9 and TRBJ2-7, is as follows: DTGVSQNPRHKITKRGQNVTFRCDPISEHNRLYWYRQTLGQGPEFLTYFQNEAQLEKSRLLSDRFSAERPKGSFSTLEIQRTEQGDSAMYLCASSFTGGKFYEQYFGPGTRLTVT.

This chain joins TRBV28 and TRBJ2-7, with D hard to call. The V gene's germline CDR1 is MDHEN and CDR2 SYDVKM. With 6 bases removed from V and 2 bases from J, the gap between germline ends came to 17 bases. This CDR3 comprises 15 residues. For the CDR3, the DNA is TGTGCCAGCAGGGGTGCCCGGAGCGCTACCTACGAGCAGTACTTC. Translated: CASRGARSATYEQYF.

The rearrangement links TRBV2 to TRBJ2-1; 7 nucleotides agree with TRBD2. V gave up 7 bases and J gave up 10 bases; unmatched junction bases: 10. The CDR3 extends over 13 amino acids. Per the germline V gene, CDR1 is SNHLY and CDR2 is FYNNEI. The CDR3 coding sequence is TGTGCCAGCACTGACGGACTAGTTGGCGAGCAGTTCTTC. Amino acid sequence: CASTDGLVGEQFF.

The rearrangement uses TRBV30 and TRBJ1-4, with D perhaps matching TRBD1 (6 bases). V was shortened by 1 base and J by 13 bases, with 19 bases between the two germline ends. This CDR3 region has 14 residues. CDR1 is GTSNPN and CDR2 is SVGIG in the germline V gene (reference sequence). CDR3 region: CAWSGGAVTRGLFF. In DNA form, the CDR3 reads TGTGCCTGGAGTGGGGGGGCCGTAACCAGGGGACTGTTTTTT.

The gene calls are TRBV12-3 or TRBV12-4 and TRBJ1-6; a weak D match, TRBD1 (6 bases). The CDR3 runs 12 residues. The ends were cut back, 11 bases at V and 9 bases at J, with 14 bases in the middle. CDR3 in amino acids: CASRGAVSPLHF. CDR3 DNA sequence: TGTGCCTCAAGGGGGGCGGTTTCACCCCTCCACTTT.

J is TRBJ1-2 and V is TRBV6-5; TRBD1 might be the D (6 bases). The length of the CDR3 is 14 residues. Trimming cost V 6 bases and J 8 bases, with 19 bases left between them. Germline loops: CDR1 MNHEY, CDR2 SVGAGI. As DNA, the CDR3 is TGTGCCAGCAGACGGACAACCAGGGGCCCGGGCTACACCTTC. It codes for CASRRTTRGPGYTF.

The rearrangement joins TRBV14 to TRBJ2-6; D unclear. The CDR3 extends over 16 amino acids. The germline gives CDR1 SGHDN, CDR2 FVKESK. V lost 5 bases and J lost 0, with 11 bases in between. CDR3 amino acids: CASSKGDLSGANVLTF. CDR3 coding DNA: TGTGCCAGCAGCAAAGGAGATCTCTCTGGGGCCAACGTCCTGACTTTC.

The chain couples TRBV5-6 to TRBJ2-1, with a tentative D call TRBD1 (6 bases). Germline-derived CDR1 and CDR2 are SGHDT and YYEEEE. Trimming removed 4 bases at V and 4 bases at J, with 21 bases between. CDR3 length equals 17 residues. The CDR3 bases are TGTGCCAGCAGCGCTTCCTTTTCGGGACACCTATACAATGAGCAGTTCTTC. Protein: CASSASFSGHLYNEQFF.

The chain recombines TRBV27 with TRBJ1-6; D unclear. Germline V gene lookup returns CDR1 MNHEY and CDR2 SMNVEV (reference sequence). With 5 bases removed from V and 9 bases from J, the gap between germline ends came to 23 bases. The CDR3 loop spans 17 amino acids. The CDR3: CASSPERRGSFGSPLHF. The CDR3 DNA reads TGTGCCAGCAGTCCCGAGCGTCGGGGAAGTTTTGGTTCACCCCTCCACTTT.

This chain connects TRBV9 to TRBJ2-3, with D possibly TRBD1 on 6 matching bases. CDR1 is SGDLS and CDR2 is YYNGEE in the germline V gene. The V end lost 4 bases, the J end lost 4 bases, and 16 bases lay between the germline ends. The CDR3 length is 15 residues. The CDR3 region has the DNA TGTGCCAGCAGCAAAAGGCTGGGGACACCAGATACGCAGTATTTT. This codes for CASSKRLGTPDTQYF.